This TCR beta chain is drawn from a study of blood T cell repertoires in COVID-19 (dated by TCRdb to the early 2020s). Background for the entire study: Samples covering the acute and convalescent phases of COVID-19 were provided by collaborators in the United States, Italy and Spain. The material from the prospective study consisted of cDNA or gDNA derived from T cells, B-cell-depleted T cells, or PBMCs. The dataset comprised deeply sampled blood TCRbeta repertoires from subjects exposed to, actively infected with, or recovered from COVID-19. A freely available public database, intended as a resource for researchers studying the immune response to SARS-CoV-2, is where the repertoires were released. The samples were drawn from two sources: the first 160 participants of the ongoing ImmuneRACE study, and over 1,000 subjects contributed by 6 global collaborators. Nearly every sample came with metadata listing a de-identified subject ID, COVID-19 status, age in years and sex. Where available, HLA class I and class II types were taken from metadata supplied by the sample provider and were not determined by assay-based typing.

Each collaborating institution followed its own protocols to collect whole blood in K2EDTA tubes. For TCRbeta analysis, collaborators shipped samples in one of three forms: frozen whole blood, isolated PBMCs, or DNA extracted from either of those sample types. Trimming removed 0 bases from V and 3 bases from J, leaving 11 bases between the germline ends. Based on the germline V gene (reference sequence), the CDR1 and CDR2 sequences are LGHDT and YNNKEL. CDR3 length: 15 amino acids, cysteine to phenylalanine. Just CDR3 DNA is preserved here, 45 bases in frame from base 1. This clone has only one observation. There is no known antigen for this receptor. Base-call qualities are not available, and no considerably larger clone is one nucleotide away. The immunoSEQ Assay, a bias-controlled multiplex PCR, was used to amplify TCRbeta CDR3 regions from genomic DNA. The paper's processing steps were these. Nucleated cell counts per sample were estimated from amplification of reference gene primers within the assay. To quantify the absolute abundance of each unique TCRbeta CDR3 rearrangement, sequence reads were collapsed and filtered. For each sample, productive Simpson clonality was calculated as the square root of Simpson's diversity index across productive rearrangements. TCRdb retrieved this table from immuneACCESS and kept in-frame rearrangements only. Not all clones are present; in checked studies, unresolved V genes account for under half, and no reason is known for the remainder. D and trimming come from the DNA, and the V and J calls and clone size come from that table. This sample gives around 60,000 clones in total; over 70% of them show up just once. The ten largest clones add up to 25% to 35% of the sample.

Summary of the overall study and its limitations: How much clinical and demographic metadata was included differed by source and by participant, and the metadata was provided uncurated.

The sequenced sample was peripheral blood. The receptor comes from a human donor in a cohort sampled during active COVID-19. Recombination connected TRBV3-1 (or the pseudogene TRBV3-2) to TRBJ1-2, with an unclear D gene assignment. The DNA is TGTGCCAGCAGCCAAGAGATAGCTCACCACTATGGCTACACCTTC. This gives the protein CASSQEIAHHYGYTF.